Reported below is one TCR beta chain. Followed over time, Seattle patients had been enrolled while infection was active. Original handling: Reference gene primers were amplified, and this amplification served to estimate nucleated cell counts. The method was immunoSEQ multiplex PCR; TCRdb's version includes in-frame clones alone and lacks a portion of them. V and J calls and clone size are copied from that table; D and trimming were computed from the DNA. The sample has 150,000 or so clones; 65% to 90% are singletons. The data were taken from a study of blood T cell repertoires in COVID-19. The wider study: T cells, B-cell-depleted T cells, or PBMCs provided the cDNA or gDNA that served as material.

The CDR3 length is 16 residues. Germline CDR1 is SGHAT and CDR2 is FQNNGV. The V and J ends lost 5 bases and 1 base, in that order; junction bases with no gene match: 5. The sequence was obtained from a woman in her fifties or sixties with COVID-19, enrolled during active disease. The chain recombines TRBV11-2 with TRBJ2-5; TRBD2 aligns across 12 bases. Sample: peripheral blood. The CDR3 is CASSPGLAGPQETQYF. CDR3 in DNA: TGTGCCAGCAGCCCGGGACTAGCGGGCCCCCAAGAGACCCAGTACTTC.